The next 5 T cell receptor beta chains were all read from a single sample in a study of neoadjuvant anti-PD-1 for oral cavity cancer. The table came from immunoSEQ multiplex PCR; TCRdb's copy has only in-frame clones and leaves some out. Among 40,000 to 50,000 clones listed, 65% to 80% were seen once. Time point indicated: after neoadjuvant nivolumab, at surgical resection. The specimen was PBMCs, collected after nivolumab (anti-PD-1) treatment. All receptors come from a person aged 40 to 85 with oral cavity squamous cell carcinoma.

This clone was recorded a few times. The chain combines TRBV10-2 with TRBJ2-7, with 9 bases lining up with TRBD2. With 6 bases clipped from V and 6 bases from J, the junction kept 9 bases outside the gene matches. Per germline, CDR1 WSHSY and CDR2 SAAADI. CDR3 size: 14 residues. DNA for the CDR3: TGCGCCAGCAGACCCGGGACTAGCTTTTCCGAGCAGTACTTC. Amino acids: CASRPGTSFSEQYF.

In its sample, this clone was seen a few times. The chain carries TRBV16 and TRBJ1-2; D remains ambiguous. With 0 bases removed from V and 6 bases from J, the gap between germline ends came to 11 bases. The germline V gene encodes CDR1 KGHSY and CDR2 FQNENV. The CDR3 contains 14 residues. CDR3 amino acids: CASSQSSTLNGYTF. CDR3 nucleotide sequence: TGTGCCAGCAGCCAATCTTCCACCCTGAATGGCTACACCTTC.

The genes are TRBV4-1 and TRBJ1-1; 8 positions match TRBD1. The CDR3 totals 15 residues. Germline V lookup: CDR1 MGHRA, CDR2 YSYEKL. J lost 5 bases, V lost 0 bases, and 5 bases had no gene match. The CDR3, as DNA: TGCGCCAGCAGCCAAGACATCCGGACAGGGACTGAAGCTTTCTTT. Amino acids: CASSQDIRTGTEAFF.

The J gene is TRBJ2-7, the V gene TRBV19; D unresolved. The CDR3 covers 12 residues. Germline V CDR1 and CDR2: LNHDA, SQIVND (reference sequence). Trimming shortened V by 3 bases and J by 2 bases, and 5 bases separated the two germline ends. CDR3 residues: CASSIAPYEQYF. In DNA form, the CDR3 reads TGTGCCAGTAGTATCGCTCCCTACGAGCAGTACTTC.

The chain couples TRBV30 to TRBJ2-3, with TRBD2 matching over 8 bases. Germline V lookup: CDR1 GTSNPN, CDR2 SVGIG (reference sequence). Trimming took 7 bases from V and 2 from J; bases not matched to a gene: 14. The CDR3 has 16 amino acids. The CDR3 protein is CASTKFSGINTDTQYF. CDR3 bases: TGTGCCTCCACAAAATTTAGCGGGATCAACACAGATACGCAGTATTTT. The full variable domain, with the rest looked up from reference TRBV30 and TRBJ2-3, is SQTIHQWPATLVQPVGSPLSLECTVEGTSNPNLYWYRQAAGRGLQLLFYSVGIGQISSEVPQNLSASRPQDRQFILSSKKLLLSDSGFYLCASTKFSGINTDTQYFGPGTRLTVL.